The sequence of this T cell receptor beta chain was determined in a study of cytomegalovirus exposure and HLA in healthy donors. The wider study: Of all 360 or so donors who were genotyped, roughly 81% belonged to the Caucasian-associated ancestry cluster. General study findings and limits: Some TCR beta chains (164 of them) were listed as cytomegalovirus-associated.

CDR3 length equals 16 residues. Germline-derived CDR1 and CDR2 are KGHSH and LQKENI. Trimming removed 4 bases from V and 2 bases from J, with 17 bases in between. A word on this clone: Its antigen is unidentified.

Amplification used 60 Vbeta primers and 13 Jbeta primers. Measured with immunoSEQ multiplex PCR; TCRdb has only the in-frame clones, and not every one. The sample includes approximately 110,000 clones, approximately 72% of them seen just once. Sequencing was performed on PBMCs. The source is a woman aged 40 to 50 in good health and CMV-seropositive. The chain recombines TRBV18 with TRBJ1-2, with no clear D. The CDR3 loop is CASSLSGHDLNYGYTF. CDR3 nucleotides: TGTGCCAGCTCACTATCGGGTCACGACTTAAACTATGGCTACACCTTC.